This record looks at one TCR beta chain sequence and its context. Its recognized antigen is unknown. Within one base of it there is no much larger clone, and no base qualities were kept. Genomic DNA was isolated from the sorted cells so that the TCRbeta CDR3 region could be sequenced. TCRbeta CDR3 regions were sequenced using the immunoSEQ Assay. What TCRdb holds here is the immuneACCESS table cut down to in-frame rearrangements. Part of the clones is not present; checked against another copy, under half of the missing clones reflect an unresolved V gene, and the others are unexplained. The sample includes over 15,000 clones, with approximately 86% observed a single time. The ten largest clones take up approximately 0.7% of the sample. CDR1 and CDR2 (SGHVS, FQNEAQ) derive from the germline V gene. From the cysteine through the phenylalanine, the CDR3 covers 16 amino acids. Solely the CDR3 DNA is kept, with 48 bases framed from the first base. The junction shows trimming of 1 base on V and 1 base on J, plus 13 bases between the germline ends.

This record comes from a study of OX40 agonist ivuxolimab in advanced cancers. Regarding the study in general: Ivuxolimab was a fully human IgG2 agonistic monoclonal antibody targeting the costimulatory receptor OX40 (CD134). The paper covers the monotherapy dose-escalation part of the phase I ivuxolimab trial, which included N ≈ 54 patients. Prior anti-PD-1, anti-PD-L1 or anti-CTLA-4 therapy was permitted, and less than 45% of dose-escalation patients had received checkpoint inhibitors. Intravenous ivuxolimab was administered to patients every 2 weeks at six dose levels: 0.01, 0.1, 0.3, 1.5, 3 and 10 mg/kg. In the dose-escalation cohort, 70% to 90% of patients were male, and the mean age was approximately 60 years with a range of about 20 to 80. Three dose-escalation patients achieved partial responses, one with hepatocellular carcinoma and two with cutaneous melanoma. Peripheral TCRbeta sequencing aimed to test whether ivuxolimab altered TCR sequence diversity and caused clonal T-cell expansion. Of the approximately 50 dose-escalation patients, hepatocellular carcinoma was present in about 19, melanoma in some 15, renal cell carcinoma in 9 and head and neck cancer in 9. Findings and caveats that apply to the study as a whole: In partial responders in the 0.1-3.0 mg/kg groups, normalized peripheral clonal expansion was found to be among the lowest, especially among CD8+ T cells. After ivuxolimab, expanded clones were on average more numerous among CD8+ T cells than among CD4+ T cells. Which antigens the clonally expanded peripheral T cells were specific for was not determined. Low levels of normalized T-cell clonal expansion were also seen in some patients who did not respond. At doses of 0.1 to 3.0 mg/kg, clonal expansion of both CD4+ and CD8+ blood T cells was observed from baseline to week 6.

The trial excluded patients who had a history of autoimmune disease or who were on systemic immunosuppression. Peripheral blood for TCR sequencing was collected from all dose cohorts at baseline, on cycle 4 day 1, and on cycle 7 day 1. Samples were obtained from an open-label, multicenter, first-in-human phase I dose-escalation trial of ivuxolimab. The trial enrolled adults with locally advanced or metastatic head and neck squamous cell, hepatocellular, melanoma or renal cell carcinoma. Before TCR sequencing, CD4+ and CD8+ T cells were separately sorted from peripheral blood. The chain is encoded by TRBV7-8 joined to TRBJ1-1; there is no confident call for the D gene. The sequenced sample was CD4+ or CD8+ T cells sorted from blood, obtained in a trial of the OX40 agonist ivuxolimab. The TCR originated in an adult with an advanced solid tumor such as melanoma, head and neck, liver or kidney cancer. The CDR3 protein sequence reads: CASSLGARSSNTEAFF. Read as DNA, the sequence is TGTGCCAGCAGCTTAGGGGCTAGGAGCTCGAACACTGAAGCTTTCTTT.